This T cell receptor beta chain came from a study of cytomegalovirus exposure and HLA in healthy donors (dated by TCRdb to 2016 to 2017). With respect to the entire study: A later analysis indicated that the 120 or so validation repertoires were generated on the platform also employed for the approximately 700 repertoires of the first cohort. The study aimed to test whether signatures of past pathogen exposure could be identified by cataloging public T cell receptors. In addition to the first cohort of approximately 670 subjects, a separate validation cohort of approximately 130 different subjects was used. The study combined high-throughput TCR immunosequencing, statistical association of individual TCRs with disease status, and machine learning to predict cytomegalovirus infection status.

To prepare the library, the immunoSEQ multiplex PCR assay was applied. Turning to the authors' computational methods: A statistical classification framework was built to diagnose cytomegalovirus status from the catalog of TCR beta chain sequences. Held by TCRdb, this immuneACCESS table contains in-frame sequences only and omits some clones. Under half of the omission traces to an unresolved V gene where checked; the cause of the rest is unknown. The V and J calls and clone size come from that table; D and trimming were worked out from the DNA. The sample profile shows 200,000 to 250,000 clones; around four fifths of them were found once. The ten largest make up around 5.6% of the sample. For this clone: This clone's antigen is unknown. Base qualities are not recorded, but no much larger clone differs from it by a single base.

Points the paper makes about the study in general: While some public TCRs were present in many individuals, most TCR sequences turned up only very rarely across donors. Subsequent analysis determined that TCRs grouped into clusters in the first cohort also showed a tendency toward co-occurrence across the approximately 120 validation repertoires, and 90% to 95% of cluster scores exceeded 0. The authors suggested that the approach could potentially be extended to other disease states and immunological phenotypes. A later analysis had no HLA typing for the validation cohort, so co-occurrence there was scored across all 110 or so repertoires. A few of the identified cytomegalovirus-associated TCR beta chains were confirmed in vitro to be specific for cytomegalovirus antigens. The study listed 164 TCR beta chains as associated with cytomegalovirus. Cytomegalovirus status was reported to be diagnosed by the classifier with high specificity and sensitivity in both the original and validation cohorts.

Donors formed part of the validation cohort, which comprised some 120 subjects and was distinct from the first cohort of over 500 subjects. Here V drops 8 bases and J drops 3 bases, and the junction holds 4 bases not matched to any gene. Taken from cysteine to phenylalanine, the CDR3 has 13 residues. The only DNA kept is the CDR3, 39 bases in frame from the first base. CDR1 and CDR2 are read off the germline V gene as ENHRY and SYGVKD. This TCR was sampled from a woman younger than 30 in good health and CMV-seronegative. The sample consisted of PBMCs. The V gene is TRBV10-3 and the J gene is TRBJ2-5; the central 9 bases match TRBD1. The nucleotides read TGTGCCATCCAGGGACAGGGAGAAGAGACCCAGTACTTC. The translation is CAIQGQGEETQYF.